This TCR beta chain was identified in a study of cytomegalovirus exposure and HLA in healthy donors. To note about this clone: No antigen is known for it.

Assay: immunoSEQ multiplex PCR; the TCRdb copy retains only in-frame clones and omits some. The table includes 95,000 to 150,000 clones, 85% to 90% detected once. The germline V gene encodes CDR1 MNHNS and CDR2 SASEGT. CDR3 length: 14 residues. Between the trimmed V and J ends, which lost 2 bases and 3 bases, there was a span of 11 bases. Study-level findings and limits: There were some public TCRs occurring in many donors, but most TCR sequences were rare.

The sequence was collected from a woman younger than 45 in good health and CMV-seronegative. Material for sequencing was PBMCs. The gene calls are TRBV6-1 and TRBJ2-7; D possibly corresponds to TRBD1 (5 bases). The CDR3 spells CASSELVRVYEQYF. The CDR3 coding sequence is TGTGCCAGCAGTGAATTGGTCAGGGTCTACGAGCAGTACTTC.